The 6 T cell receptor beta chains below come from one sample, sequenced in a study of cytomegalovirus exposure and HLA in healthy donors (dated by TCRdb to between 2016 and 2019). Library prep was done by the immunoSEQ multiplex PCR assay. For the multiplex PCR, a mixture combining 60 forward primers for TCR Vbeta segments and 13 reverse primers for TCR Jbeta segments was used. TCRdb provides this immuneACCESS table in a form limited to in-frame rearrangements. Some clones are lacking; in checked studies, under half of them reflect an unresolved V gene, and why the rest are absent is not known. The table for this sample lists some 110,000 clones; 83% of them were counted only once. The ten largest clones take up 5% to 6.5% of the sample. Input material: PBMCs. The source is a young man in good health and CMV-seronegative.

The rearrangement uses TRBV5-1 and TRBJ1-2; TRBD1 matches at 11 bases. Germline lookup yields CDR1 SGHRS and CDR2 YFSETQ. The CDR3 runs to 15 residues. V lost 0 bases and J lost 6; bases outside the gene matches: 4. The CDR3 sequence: CASSLAGQGGNGYTF. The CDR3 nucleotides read TGCGCCAGCAGCTTGGCGGGACAGGGGGGAAATGGCTACACCTTC.

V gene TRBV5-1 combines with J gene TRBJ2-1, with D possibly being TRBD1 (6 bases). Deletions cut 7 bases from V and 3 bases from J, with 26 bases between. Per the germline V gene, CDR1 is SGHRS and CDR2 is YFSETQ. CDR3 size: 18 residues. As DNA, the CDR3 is TGCGCCAGCTGCGTCACCTTCTGGGGGCCTATCCACTACAATGAGCAGTTCTTC. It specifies CASCVTFWGPIHYNEQFF. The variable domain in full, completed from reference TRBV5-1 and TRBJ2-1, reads KAGVTQTPRYLIKTRGQQVTLSCSPISGHRSVSWYQQTPGQGLQFLFEYFSETQRNKGNFPGRFSGRQFSNSRSEMNVSTLELGDSALYLCASCVTFWGPIHYNEQFFGPGTRLTVL.

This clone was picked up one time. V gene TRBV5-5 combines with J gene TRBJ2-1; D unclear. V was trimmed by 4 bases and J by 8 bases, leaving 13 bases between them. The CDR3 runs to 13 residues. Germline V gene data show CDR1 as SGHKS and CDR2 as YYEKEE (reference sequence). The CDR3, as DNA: TGTGCCAGCAGCGTGGGGTCGGCGGATGAGCAGTTCTTC. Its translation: CASSVGSADEQFF.

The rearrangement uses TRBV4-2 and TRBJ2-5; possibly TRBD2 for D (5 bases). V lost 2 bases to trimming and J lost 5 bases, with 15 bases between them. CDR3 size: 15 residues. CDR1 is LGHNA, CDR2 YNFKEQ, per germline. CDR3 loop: CASSQSLSGWETQYF. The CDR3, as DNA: TGTGCCAGCAGCCAATCCCTCTCGGGGTGGGAGACCCAGTACTTC.

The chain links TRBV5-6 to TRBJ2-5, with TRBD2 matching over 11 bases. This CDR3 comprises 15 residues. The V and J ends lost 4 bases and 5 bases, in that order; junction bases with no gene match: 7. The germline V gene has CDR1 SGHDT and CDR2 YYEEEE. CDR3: CASSPTPSGGETQYF. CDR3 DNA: TGTGCCAGCAGCCCTACACCTAGCGGGGGGGAGACCCAGTACTTC.

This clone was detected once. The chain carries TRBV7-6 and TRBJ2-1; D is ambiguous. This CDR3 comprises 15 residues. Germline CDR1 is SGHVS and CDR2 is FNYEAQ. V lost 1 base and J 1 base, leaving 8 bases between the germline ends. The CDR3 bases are TGTGCCAGCAGCTTAGGTTCCTTATCCTACAATGAGCAGTTCTTC. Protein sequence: CASSLGSLSYNEQFF.